Each of the 13 T cell receptor beta chains below was sequenced from the same sample in a study of T cell responses to AZD1222 COVID-19 vaccine. TCRdb keeps only in-frame clones here, not all; method: immunoSEQ multiplex PCR. This table has more than 80,000 clones, 80% to 90% appearing once. The sequences come from peripheral blood, collected 28 days after the second AZD1222 dose. These receptors were obtained from an adult who received the AZD1222 COVID-19 vaccine.

The V gene is TRBV10-1, the J gene TRBJ2-3; no definite D call. Germline-derived CDR1 and CDR2 are WNHNN and SYGVQD (reference sequence). CDR3 length: 13 amino acids. Between the trimmed V and J ends, which lost 2 bases and 0 bases, there was a span of 3 bases. The CDR3 DNA sequence: TGCGCCAGCAGTGAGCCAAGCACAGATACGCAGTATTTT. Its translation: CASSEPSTDTQYF.

This clone was picked up a small number of times. The chain combines TRBV2 with TRBJ1-1; TRBD1 is a possible D gene (6 bases). V was shortened by 10 bases and J by 1 base, with 7 bases between the two germline ends. This CDR3 contains 11 residues. The germline gives CDR1 SNHLY, CDR2 FYNNEI. This CDR3 reads CANRENTEAFF. CDR3 DNA: TGTGCCAACAGGGAGAACACTGAAGCTTTCTTT.

The V gene is TRBV19, the J gene TRBJ1-2, with D tentatively TRBD1 (5 bases). V lost 6 bases and J lost 3, with 8 bases in between. The CDR3 is made up of 12 amino acids. Germline V gene sequence: CDR1 LNHDA, CDR2 SQIVND (reference sequence). In DNA form, the CDR3 reads TGTGCCAGTAGCCAGGGAGACTATGGCTACACCTTC. It translates to CASSQGDYGYTF.

The chain carries TRBV6-1 and TRBJ2-7, with D perhaps matching TRBD1 or TRBD2 (5 bases each). The CDR3 extends over 13 amino acids. V was clipped by 3 bases and J by 0 bases, with 6 bases between them. CDR1 is MNHNS, CDR2 SASEGT, per germline. CDR3: CASSDGASYEQYF. The CDR3 bases are TGTGCCAGCAGTGACGGGGCCTCCTACGAGCAGTACTTC.

The chain joins TRBV3-1 (or the pseudogene TRBV3-2) to TRBJ1-4; TRBD1 is a possible D gene (5 bases). CDR3 length: 14 amino acids. The V end was cut by 4 bases, the J end by 4 bases, with 10 bases between. CDR1 LGHDT and CDR2 YNNKEL come from the germline V gene (reference sequence). The CDR3 DNA reads as TGTGCCAGCAGCCTCAGGGTCCTTAATGAAAAACTGTTTTTT. Translating it yields CASSLRVLNEKLFF.

The chain has TRBV3-1 (or the pseudogene TRBV3-2) and TRBJ2-3; D is possibly TRBD1 (5 bases). Trimming took 1 base from V and 1 from J, leaving 9 bases between them. CDR1 LGHDT and CDR2 YNNKEL come from the germline V gene (reference sequence). CDR3 size: 15 residues. The CDR3 nucleotides read TGTGCCAGCAGCCAAGTGGGGCCCGGCACAGATACGCAGTATTTT. Translation: CASSQVGPGTDTQYF.

The chain links TRBV29-1 to TRBJ1-3, with 8 positions matching TRBD1. Germline V CDR1 and CDR2: SQVTM, ANQGSEA. The CDR3 has 14 amino acids. Germline trimming cut 5 bases from V and 2 bases from J; bases unmatched to any gene: 5. The CDR3 loop reads CSVRGQDAGNTIYF. The CDR3 nucleotides read TGCAGCGTTAGGGGACAGGACGCTGGAAACACCATATATTTT.

This clone was detected only once. The V gene is TRBV19, the J gene TRBJ1-5; no clear D. The CDR3 is 18 residues long. Germline CDR1 and CDR2: LNHDA and SQIVND (reference sequence). Trimming shortened V by 5 bases and J by 0 bases, and 20 bases separated the two germline ends. CDR3: CASSGFGLHDGSNQPQHF. CDR3 DNA sequence: TGTGCCAGTAGTGGGTTTGGCCTCCACGACGGTAGCAATCAGCCCCAGCATTTT.

The CDR3 region is CASWGTNGYTF. CDR3 sequence (DNA): TGTGCCAGCTGGGGAACAAATGGCTACACCTTC. This sequence joins TRBV7-9 and TRBJ1-2; D unclear. This CDR3 spans 11 amino acids. The germline V gene has CDR1 SEHNR and CDR2 FQNEAQ (reference sequence). V was trimmed by 8 bases and J by 6 bases, leaving 10 bases between them.

The chain uses TRBV6-6 and TRBJ2-1, with D possibly matching TRBD2 (6 bases). This CDR3 has 16 amino acids. Trimming stripped 0 bases from V and 5 bases from J, with 14 bases between. Per the germline V gene, CDR1 is MNHNY and CDR2 is SVGAGI (reference sequence). CDR3 region: CASSYSRAGRNNEQFF. CDR3 DNA: TGTGCCAGCAGTTACTCGAGGGCGGGGCGCAACAATGAGCAGTTCTTC.

This clone appeared once. The rearrangement links TRBV7-9 to TRBJ1-4; D perhaps matches TRBD1 (6 bases). The V gene's germline CDR1 is SEHNR and CDR2 FQNEAQ (reference sequence). V lost 1 base to trimming and J lost 6 bases, with 18 bases between them. CDR3 length: 17 amino acids. CDR3 amino acids: CASSLGSYREQDEKLFF. CDR3 coding DNA: TGTGCCAGCAGCTTAGGATCCTACAGGGAACAGGATGAAAAACTGTTTTTT.

This chain's CDR3 is CAIMEDTNTEAFF. DNA for the CDR3: TGTGCCATCATGGAGGACACTAACACTGAAGCTTTCTTT. The chain joins TRBV10-3 to TRBJ1-1, with D possibly matching TRBD1 (5 bases). The V gene's germline CDR1 is ENHRY and CDR2 SYGVKD. V lost 7 bases and J 2 bases, leaving 11 bases between the germline ends. The CDR3 runs to 13 residues.

On this clone itself: An end of the junction does not agree with germline; a read error may underlie this. In DNA, the CDR3 is TGTGCTAGCAGCTTAGCTCTAGGAGATACGCAGTATTTT. The encoded protein is CASSLALGDTQYF. The chain carries TRBV7-7 and TRBJ2-3; D ambiguous. Germline CDR1 SSHAT, CDR2 FNYEAQ (reference sequence). The CDR3 sequence is 13 residues long.